Listed here are 14 T cell receptor beta chains from one sample, sequenced in a study of blood T cell repertoires in COVID-19. The method was immunoSEQ multiplex PCR; TCRdb's version includes in-frame clones alone and lacks a portion of them. The data contain fewer than 300,000 clones, approximately 87% of them singletons. Sequencing was carried out using peripheral blood. The receptors shown here come from a woman in her sixties or seventies with active or convalescent COVID-19.

V and J are TRBV12-3 or TRBV12-4 and TRBJ2-2; no clear D. The V and J ends lost 1 base and 3 bases respectively, with 3 bases between them. This CDR3 spans 13 amino acids. CDR3 residues: CASSLVDTGELFF. The CDR3 bases are TGTGCCAGCAGTTTAGTAGACACCGGGGAGCTGTTTTTT.

The V gene is TRBV5-1, the J gene TRBJ2-7, with 8 bases lining up with TRBD1. The CDR3 has 16 residues. Per germline, CDR1 SGHRS and CDR2 YFSETQ. The V segment lost 1 base and the J segment 0 bases; nucleotides outside the gene matches: 6. The CDR3 DNA sequence: TGCGCCAGCAGCTTGCCCACAGGGGGAAGCTCCTACGAGCAGTACTTC. Residues: CASSLPTGGSSYEQYF.

CDR3 DNA: TGTGCCATCAGTGGACAGGGGGACACTGAAGCTTTCTTT. Its protein product is CAISGQGDTEAFF. The chain is built from TRBV10-3 and TRBJ1-1; TRBD1 agrees at 9 bases. Germline lookup yields CDR1 ENHRY and CDR2 SYGVKD. The CDR3 is 13 residues long. Trimming removed 4 bases from V and 3 bases from J; junction bases left unmatched: 0.

The chain recombines TRBV3-1 (or the pseudogene TRBV3-2) with TRBJ2-1; 8 bases fit TRBD1. Germline V gene sequence: CDR1 LGHDT, CDR2 YNNKEL (reference sequence). This CDR3 is built from 15 residues. J lost 4 bases, V lost 1 base, and 3 bases had no gene match. The CDR3 loop reads CASSQGGQEYNEQFF. The CDR3 nucleotides are TGTGCCAGCAGCCAAGGGGGACAGGAGTACAATGAGCAGTTCTTC.

The rearrangement links TRBV11-2 to TRBJ1-2; no definite D call. CDR1 and CDR2 (germline): SGHAT, FQNNGV. The V end was cut by 3 bases, the J end by 8 bases, with 16 bases between. This CDR3 has 14 amino acids. The CDR3 sequence is CASSFAQLASGYTF. CDR3 sequence (DNA): TGTGCCAGCAGCTTTGCTCAGCTTGCTAGCGGCTACACCTTC.

The rearrangement joins TRBV6-5 to TRBJ2-7; tentatively, D is TRBD1 (5 bases). Germline V gene data show CDR1 as MNHEY and CDR2 as SVGAGI. V was clipped by 6 bases and J by 3 bases, with 18 bases between them. The CDR3 is 15 amino acids. CDR3 nucleotides: TGTGCCAGCAGCCCCCCCGGCAGGGTGCTCTACGAGCAGTACTTC. Its protein is CASSPPGRVLYEQYF.

The chain links TRBV7-2 to TRBJ2-3; possibly TRBD2 for D (5 bases). The germline V gene encodes CDR1 SGHTA and CDR2 FQGNSA. V shed 1 base and J shed 10 bases, with 18 bases lying between them. The CDR3 has 15 residues. CDR3 sequence reads: CASSLVSSLGGSQYF. In nucleotides, the CDR3 is TGTGCCAGCAGCTTAGTCTCTTCACTAGGAGGTTCGCAGTATTTT.

This clone was found once. The V and J genes are TRBV12-3 or TRBV12-4 and TRBJ2-7, with 10 bases matching TRBD2. With V trimmed by 7 bases and J by 3 bases, 3 bases remained unmatched. The CDR3 runs 13 residues. The CDR3 nucleotides read TGTGCCAGCACCGTAGCGGGGGGCTACGAGCAGTACTTC. The encoded protein is CASTVAGGYEQYF.

This CDR3 reads CASSAYREAYEQYF. The CDR3 DNA reads as TGCGCCAGCAGCGCCTACCGGGAGGCCTACGAGCAGTACTTC. V is TRBV5-1 and J is TRBJ2-7, with 7 bases identical to TRBD2. J lost 2 bases, V lost 4 bases, and 6 bases had no gene match. From germline, CDR1 is SGHRS and CDR2 YFSETQ. The CDR3 extends over 14 amino acids.

This clone was counted only a few times. The rearrangement links TRBV19 to TRBJ2-1; 10 bases agree with TRBD2. This CDR3 spans 16 amino acids. V was clipped by 10 bases and J by 3 bases; unmatched bases: 12. From germline, CDR1 is LNHDA and CDR2 SQIVND (reference sequence). The CDR3 DNA reads TGTGCCACCAAGGTGGGTAGCGGGAGGAGCTACAATGAGCAGTTCTTC. This codes for CATKVGSGRSYNEQFF.

V gene TRBV18 combines with J gene TRBJ1-5, with D uncertain. Germline CDR1 reads KGHSH; CDR2 reads LQKENI. V was shortened by 2 bases and J by 11 bases, with 10 bases between the two germline ends. The CDR3 is 12 residues long. This CDR3 reads CASSPESGAQHF. DNA of the CDR3: TGTGCCAGCTCACCAGAATCTGGAGCCCAGCATTTT.

The V gene is TRBV6-5, the J gene TRBJ2-1, with 9 bases aligning to TRBD2. The J segment lost 9 bases and the V segment lost 2 bases, leaving 11 bases of the junction unmatched. The CDR3 runs 16 residues. Per germline, CDR1 MNHEY and CDR2 SVGAGI. CDR3 region: CASSYGRGGQITEQFF. The CDR3 DNA reads TGTGCCAGCAGTTACGGGCGGGGGGGCCAAATTACTGAGCAGTTCTTC.

The chain uses TRBV19 and TRBJ1-1; the D gene is possibly TRBD1 (6 bases). Germline CDR1 is LNHDA and CDR2 is SQIVND (reference sequence). Trimming stripped 5 bases from V and 11 bases from J, with 12 bases between. This CDR3 is 11 amino acids long. DNA of the CDR3: TGTGCCAGTAGTCAGGGGATTGAGGCTTTCTTT. This encodes CASSQGIEAFF.

The chain links TRBV19 to TRBJ2-3, with a weak D call TRBD2 (5 bases). Between the trimmed V and J ends, which lost 3 bases and 5 bases, there was a span of 9 bases. Germline assignment: CDR1 LNHDA and CDR2 SQIVND (reference sequence). The CDR3 loop spans 13 amino acids. The CDR3 bases are TGTGCCAGTAGTATTACTAGGTTAGATACGCAGTATTTT. Protein sequence: CASSITRLDTQYF.